This T cell receptor beta chain originates from a study of blood T cell repertoires in COVID-19. The protocol was immunoSEQ multiplex PCR, while the TCRdb copy is restricted to in-frame clones and leaves out a portion. The sample lists fewer than 200,000 clones; about 87% were seen once. In germline, CDR1 is SQVTM, CDR2 ANQGSEA. V gave up 3 bases and J gave up 8 bases, with 13 bases separating them. CDR3 length equals 12 residues. The rearrangement links TRBV29-1 to TRBJ1-2; perhaps TRBD1 as D (5 bases). The source material was peripheral blood. The TCR sequence derives from a woman between 50 and 59 years old with acute or convalescent COVID-19. The CDR3 nucleotides are TGCAGCGTTGAGTTTTCAGGGAGGGGCTACACCTTC. This encodes CSVEFSGRGYTF.